Listed below are T cell receptor beta chains from one sample, sequenced in a study of blood T cell repertoires in COVID-19. The table came from immunoSEQ multiplex PCR; TCRdb's copy has only in-frame clones and leaves some out. This table holds approximately 140,000 clones, roughly 87% found once. Specimen: peripheral blood. All receptors come from a woman aged 60-75 years with active or convalescent COVID-19. The CDR3 runs from the conserved cysteine through the conserved F or W. The size of a clone is reported for some rows only, either as once, few or many, or as a class for expanded clones.

V gene	CDR3 length	J gene	clone size	CDR3 protein
TRBV18	15	TRBJ2-7	.	CASSQIGQNPYEQYF
TRBV6-2/TRBV6-3	16	TRBJ2-6	.	CASSPQGVSGANVLTF
TRBV12-3/TRBV12-4	12	TRBJ2-2	.	CASSSQNGELFF
TRBV5-8	15	TRBJ2-3	.	CASSQQGSLTDTQYF
TRBV6-6	15	TRBJ1-5	.	CASSWGQRSNQPQHF
TRBV7-8	15	TRBJ2-1	.	CASSLLAGAANEQFF
TRBV25-1	14	TRBJ1-4	.	CASSAGSANEKLFF
TRBV6-5	13	TRBJ1-2	.	CASSPQGADGYTF
TRBV9	16	TRBJ2-5	.	CASSVAPSGGRETQYF
TRBV9	16	TRBJ2-3	few	CASSPPGRGGINTQYF
TRBV19	14	TRBJ1-5	.	CASSTPGGNQPQHF
TRBV5-1	16	TRBJ1-5	.	CASSLEPGQVNQPQHF
TRBV10-3	15	TRBJ2-6	.	CAIGTGGAGANVLTF
TRBV5-8	15	TRBJ1-4	.	CASSFFGTENEKLFF